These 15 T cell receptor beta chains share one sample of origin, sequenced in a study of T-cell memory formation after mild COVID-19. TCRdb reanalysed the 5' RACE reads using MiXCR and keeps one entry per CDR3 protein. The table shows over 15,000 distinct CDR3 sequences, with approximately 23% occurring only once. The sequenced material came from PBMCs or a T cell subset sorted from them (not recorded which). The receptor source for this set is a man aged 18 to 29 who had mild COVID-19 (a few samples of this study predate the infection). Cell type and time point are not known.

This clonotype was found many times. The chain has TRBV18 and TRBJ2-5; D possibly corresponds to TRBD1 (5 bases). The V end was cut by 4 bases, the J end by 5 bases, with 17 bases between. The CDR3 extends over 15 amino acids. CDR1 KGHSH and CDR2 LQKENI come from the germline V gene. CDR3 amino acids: CASSLSTDPGETQYF. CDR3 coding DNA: TGTGCCAGCTCACTCTCGACAGACCCAGGGGAGACCCAGTACTTC.

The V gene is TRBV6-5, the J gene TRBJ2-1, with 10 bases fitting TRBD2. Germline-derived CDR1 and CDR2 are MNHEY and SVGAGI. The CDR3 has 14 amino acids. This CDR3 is CVTWRLAGANEQFF. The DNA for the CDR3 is TGTGTAACGTGGAGGCTAGCGGGAGCCAATGAGCAGTTCTTC.

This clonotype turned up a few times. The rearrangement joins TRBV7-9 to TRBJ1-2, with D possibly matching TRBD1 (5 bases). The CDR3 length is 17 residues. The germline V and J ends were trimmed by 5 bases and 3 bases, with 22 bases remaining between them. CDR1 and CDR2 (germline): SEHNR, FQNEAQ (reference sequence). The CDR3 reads CASSPSTGRSWDYGYTF. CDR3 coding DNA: TGTGCCAGCAGCCCATCTACAGGACGGTCTTGGGACTATGGCTACACCTTC.

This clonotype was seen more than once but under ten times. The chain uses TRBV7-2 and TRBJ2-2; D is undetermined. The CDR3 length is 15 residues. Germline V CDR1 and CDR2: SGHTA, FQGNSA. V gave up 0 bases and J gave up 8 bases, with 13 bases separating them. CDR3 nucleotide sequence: TGTGCCAGCAGCTTAGCCCTATACATGGGGGGGGAGCTGTTTTTT. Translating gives CASSLALYMGGELFF. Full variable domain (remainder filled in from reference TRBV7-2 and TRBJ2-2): GAGVSQSPSNKVTEKGKDVELRCDPISGHTALYWYRQSLGQGLEFLIYFQGNSAPDKSGLPSDRFSAERTGGSVSTLTIQRTQQEDSAVYLCASSLALYMGGELFFGEGSRLTVL.

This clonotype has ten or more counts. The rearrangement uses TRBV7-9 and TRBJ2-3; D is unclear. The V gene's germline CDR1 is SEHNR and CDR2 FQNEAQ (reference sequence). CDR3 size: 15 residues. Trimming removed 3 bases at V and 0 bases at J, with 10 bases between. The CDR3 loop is CASSFTVPSTDTQYF. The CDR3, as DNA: TGTGCCAGCAGCTTCACAGTCCCTAGCACAGATACGCAGTATTTT.

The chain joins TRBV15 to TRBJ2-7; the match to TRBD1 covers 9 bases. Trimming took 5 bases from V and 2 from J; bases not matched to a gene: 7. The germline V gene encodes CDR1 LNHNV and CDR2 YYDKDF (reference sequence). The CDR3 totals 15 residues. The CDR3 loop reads CATSVGTGLTYEQYF. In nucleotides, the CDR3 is TGTGCCACCAGCGTCGGGACAGGGTTAACCTACGAGCAGTACTTC. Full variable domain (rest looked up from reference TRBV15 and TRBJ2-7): DAMVIQNPRYQVTQFGKPVTLSCSQTLNHNVMYWYQQKSSQAPKLLFHYYDKDFNNEADTPDNFQSRRPNTSFCFLDIRSPGLGDTAMYLCATSVGTGLTYEQYFGPGTRLTVT.

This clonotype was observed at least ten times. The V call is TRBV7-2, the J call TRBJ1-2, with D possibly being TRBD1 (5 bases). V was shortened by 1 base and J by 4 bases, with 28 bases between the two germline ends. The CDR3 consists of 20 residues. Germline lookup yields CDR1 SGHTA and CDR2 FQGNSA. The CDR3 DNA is TGTGCCAGCAGCTTAGTGTCGGGACGCCCTGGAATATCACCTTTCTATGGCTACACCTTC. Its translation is CASSLVSGRPGISPFYGYTF.

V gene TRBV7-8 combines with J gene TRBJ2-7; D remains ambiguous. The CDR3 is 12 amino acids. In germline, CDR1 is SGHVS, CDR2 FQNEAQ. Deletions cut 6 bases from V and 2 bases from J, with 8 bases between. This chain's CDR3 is CASSPRAYEQYF. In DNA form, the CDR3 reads TGTGCCAGCAGTCCCCGGGCCTACGAGCAGTACTTC.

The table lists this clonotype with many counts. The CDR3 here is CASSLDFSGFLEQFF. The CDR3 DNA reads TGTGCCAGCAGCTTAGATTTTAGCGGGTTTCTAGAGCAGTTCTTC. This rearrangement joins TRBV11-2 to TRBJ2-1; 7 bases are a match to TRBD2. This CDR3 spans 15 amino acids. Germline V lookup: CDR1 SGHAT, CDR2 FQNNGV. J was trimmed by 10 bases and V by 0 bases; bases with no gene match: 9.

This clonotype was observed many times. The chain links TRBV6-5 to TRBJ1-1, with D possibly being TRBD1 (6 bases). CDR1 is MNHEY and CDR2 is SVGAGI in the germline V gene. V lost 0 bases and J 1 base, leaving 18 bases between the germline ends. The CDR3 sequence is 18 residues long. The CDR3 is CASSYSFWSGAPNTEAFF. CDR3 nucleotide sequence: TGTGCCAGCAGTTACTCGTTTTGGTCAGGGGCTCCGAACACTGAAGCTTTCTTT.

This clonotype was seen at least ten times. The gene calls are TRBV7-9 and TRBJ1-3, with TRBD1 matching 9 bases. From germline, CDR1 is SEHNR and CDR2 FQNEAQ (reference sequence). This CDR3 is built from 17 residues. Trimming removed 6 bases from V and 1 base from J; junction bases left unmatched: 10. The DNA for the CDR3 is TGTGCCAGCAGACATAGCCCCGGGACAGGGTCTGGAAACACCATATATTTT. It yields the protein CASRHSPGTGSGNTIYF.

The CDR3 DNA sequence: TGTGCCAGCAGTTACTCTGGCAATGAGCAGTTCTTC. Translated, it gives CASSYSGNEQFF. The chain joins TRBV6-2 or TRBV6-3 to TRBJ2-1; D ambiguous. This CDR3 region has 12 residues. Trimming pared 0 bases from V and 6 bases from J, leaving 3 bases between. In germline, CDR1 is MNHEY, CDR2 SVGEGT.

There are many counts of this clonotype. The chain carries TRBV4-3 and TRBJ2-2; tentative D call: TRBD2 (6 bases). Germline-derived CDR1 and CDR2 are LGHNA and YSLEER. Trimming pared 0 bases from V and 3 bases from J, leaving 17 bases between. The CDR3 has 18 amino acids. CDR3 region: CASSQEAFPSAHTGELFF. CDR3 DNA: TGCGCCAGCAGCCAAGAGGCCTTCCCTAGCGCCCACACCGGGGAGCTGTTTTTT.

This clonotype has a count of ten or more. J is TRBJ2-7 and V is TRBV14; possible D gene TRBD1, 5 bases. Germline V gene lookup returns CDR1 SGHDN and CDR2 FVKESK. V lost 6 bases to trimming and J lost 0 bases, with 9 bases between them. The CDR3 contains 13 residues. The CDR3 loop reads CASSLTDSYEQYV. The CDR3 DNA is TGTGCCAGCAGTCTGACAGACTCCTACGAGCAGTACGTC.

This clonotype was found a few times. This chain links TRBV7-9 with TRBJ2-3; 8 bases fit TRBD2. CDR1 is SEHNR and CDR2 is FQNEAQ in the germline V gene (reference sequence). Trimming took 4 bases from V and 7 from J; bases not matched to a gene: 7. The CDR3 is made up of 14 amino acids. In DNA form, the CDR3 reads TGTGCCAGCAGCTCGCCGGGGGGGGTACATACGCAGTATTTT. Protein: CASSSPGGVHTQYF.